The source of this T cell receptor (beta chain) is a study of immune reconstitution after stem cell transplant in scleroderma. This clonotype was seen many times. Each CDR3 protein is one row after TCRdb ran MiXCR on the RT-PCR reads. The sample records 2,000 or so distinct CDR3 sequences, approximately 15% being singletons. CDR3 length equals 14 residues. Trimming pared 1 base from V and 4 bases from J, leaving 7 bases between. Germline V gene lookup returns CDR1 LNHDA and CDR2 SQIVND (reference sequence). The rearrangement uses TRBV19 and TRBJ2-2, with D unclear. The sample was taken before or after autologous hematopoietic stem cell transplantation (not recorded which). This receptor was taken from a female donor with systemic sclerosis. The CDR3 DNA sequence: TGTGCCAGTAGTATAGGACAAGCCACCGGGGAGCTGTTTTTT. Translating gives CASSIGQATGELFF.